This is a list of T cell receptor beta chains from one sample in a study of T cell repertoires in cytomegalovirus infection. TCRdb re-analysed the reads in MiXCR, keeping a single row per CDR3 protein. The sample consists of some 180,000 distinct CDR3 sequences, approximately 9.6% of them appearing once. Sequencing was done on a sample of PBMCs. The receptor source for this set is a human donor in good health (CMV status not recorded). Some clones in this sample may be carry-over from other donors' samples. The CDR3 runs from the conserved cysteine through the conserved F or W. D genes are given only for firm matches. Only some rows state a clone size, as once, few, many or a class for expanded clones.

j_call | v_call | d_call | clone_size | cdr3_length | cdr3_nt | cdr3_aa
TRBJ1-3 | TRBV7-8 | TRBD1 | many | 17 | TGTGCCAGCAGCTTAGTAAGGGACAGAGTCTCTGGAAACACCATATATTTT | CASSLVRDRVSGNTIYF
TRBJ1-1 | TRBV25-1 | TRBD1 | many | 14 | TGTGCCAGTCAGGGGGTCGGTCGGAACACTGAAGCTTTCTTT | CASQGVGRNTEAFF
TRBJ1-1 | TRBV29-1 | . | few | 12 | TGCAGCGTCCCCGGGTACGAATCTGAAGCTTTCTTT | CSVPGYESEAFF
TRBJ2-1 | TRBV12-3/TRBV12-4 | TRBD2 | many | 13 | TGTGCCAGCACCCGGGGGAGGGGCAATGAGCAGTTCTTC | CASTRGRGNEQFF
TRBJ2-2 | TRBV12-3/TRBV12-4 | . | many | 13 | TGTGCCAGCAGTCCTGATCCCACCGGGGAGCTGTTTTTT | CASSPDPTGELFF
TRBJ2-2 | TRBV2 | . | many | 15 | TGTGCCAGCAGTGAGTTGGGAAGGAACACCGGGGAGCTGTTTTTT | CASSELGRNTGELFF
TRBJ2-7 | TRBV14 | TRBD2 | many | 16 | TGTGCCAGCAGCCCCCAATTCAGCGGGAGTATCTACGAGCAGTACTTC | CASSPQFSGSIYEQYF
TRBJ1-5 | TRBV7-2 | . | many | 14 | TGTGCCAGCAGCCTAGGGGCGAGCAATCAGCCCCAGCATTTT | CASSLGASNQPQHF
TRBJ2-7 | TRBV5-4 | TRBD1 | . | 14 | TGTGCCAGCAGCACGGGACAGGGGGCTTGGGAGCAGTACTTC | CASSTGQGAWEQYF
TRBJ2-1 | TRBV28 | . | few | 13 | TGTGCCAGCAGCCCCGGACCCACTAATGAGCAGTTCTTC | CASSPGPTNEQFF
TRBJ2-7 | TRBV6-6 | . | few | 14 | TGTGCCAGCATGACGGGGAGGTACGGGAACGAGCAGTACTTC | CASMTGRYGNEQYF
TRBJ1-1 | TRBV20-1 | . | many | 14 | TGCAGTGCCCCAGGGGTGGGGGTGAACACTGAAGCTTTCTTT | CSAPGVGVNTEAFF
TRBJ1-1 | TRBV7-9 | . | many | 10 | TGTGCCGTAGTAGACACTGAAGCTTTCTTT | CAVVDTEAFF
TRBJ2-7 | TRBV6-2/TRBV6-3 | TRBD1 | many | 14 | TGTGCCAGCACATGGGGGACAGGGATCTACGAGCAGTACTTC | CASTWGTGIYEQYF
TRBJ1-2 | TRBV19 | TRBD1 | . | 14 | TGTGCCAGTAGGACAGGGGGCTTCGACTATGGCTACACCTTC | CASRTGGFDYGYTF
TRBJ2-7 | TRBV7-3 | . | . | 14 | TGTGCCAGCAGCTCGGGGCTAACAGGGAACGAGCAGTACTTC | CASSSGLTGNEQYF
TRBJ1-1 | TRBV28 | TRBD1 | many | 15 | TGTGCCAGCAGTTCAGGGGACAGAGTGAACACTGAAGCTTTCTTT | CASSSGDRVNTEAFF
TRBJ1-5 | TRBV6-2/TRBV6-3 | . | . | 14 | TGTGCCAGCAGTTACGGGAGCAACAATCAGCCCCAGCATTTT | CASSYGSNNQPQHF
TRBJ1-2 | TRBV6-1 | TRBD1 | many | 13 | TGTGCCAGCAGCTCCAATGGCGGGACAGTCTACACCTTC | CASSSNGGTVYTF
TRBJ2-4 | TRBV7-2 | TRBD1 | many | 16 | TGTGCCAGCAGCTGGGGACAGGGGGGGTCCAAAAACATTCAGTACTTC | CASSWGQGGSKNIQYF
TRBJ2-7 | TRBV20-1 | . | few | 13 | TGCAGTGCTAGAGATAAAACAATCTACGAGCAGTACTTC | CSARDKTIYEQYF
TRBJ2-7 | TRBV28 | . | many | 14 | TGTGCCAGCAGTTCAGGAGGTCTTGCCTACGAGCAGTACTTC | CASSSGGLAYEQYF
TRBJ2-7 | TRBV18 | TRBD1 | many | 14 | TGTGCCAGCTCACCACCGGGACAGGGCTACGAGCAGTACTTC | CASSPPGQGYEQYF
TRBJ1-3 | TRBV7-2 | . | many | 13 | TGTGCCAGCAGCTTAGGTACTGGAAACACCATATATTTT | CASSLGTGNTIYF
TRBJ2-7 | TRBV7-2 | . | many | 11 | TGTGCCAGCAGCCCCCGCTACGAGCAGTACTTC | CASSPRYEQYF
TRBJ1-1 | TRBV12-3/TRBV12-4 | . | many | 13 | TGTGCCAGCAGCCCCTCAGGGGTCACTGAAGCTTTCTTT | CASSPSGVTEAFF
TRBJ2-7 | TRBV7-2 | TRBD1 | many | 14 | TGTGCCAGCAGCTCCGGGACAGTCCCCTACGAGCAGTACTTC | CASSSGTVPYEQYF
TRBJ2-1 | TRBV12-5 | . | . | 17 | TGTGCTAGTGGTCTCGCAGGGTCTGTGGGCAAGGACAATGAGCAGTTCTTC | CASGLAGSVGKDNEQFF
TRBJ2-7 | TRBV7-2 | TRBD2 | many | 15 | TGTGCCAGCAGCTTAGCTAGCGGGGAGTCCTACGAGCAGTACTTC | CASSLASGESYEQYF
TRBJ2-3 | TRBV6-2/TRBV6-3 | . | many | 16 | TGTGCCAGCAGTCTCGGAGGGCCCATGTCCACAGATACGCAGTATTTT | CASSLGGPMSTDTQYF
TRBJ2-1 | TRBV5-1 | . | . | 15 | TGCGCCAGCAGCTTGGACGTGGCGGGATACAATGAGCAGTTCTTC | CASSLDVAGYNEQFF
TRBJ2-2 | TRBV29-1 | TRBD1 | few | 14 | TGCAGCGTTGCCAGACAGGGCAGCACCGGGGAGCTGTTTTTT | CSVARQGSTGELFF
TRBJ1-1 | TRBV10-3 | . | few | 14 | TGTGCCATCAGTGAGAGGGGAGGAGACACTGAAGCTTTCTTT | CAISERGGDTEAFF
TRBJ1-1 | TRBV10-3 | . | many | 13 | TGTGCCACCGCGAGGGGTCTGGGCACTGAAGCTTTCTTT | CATARGLGTEAFF
TRBJ1-5 | TRBV7-2 | . | many | 14 | TGTGCCAGCAGCTTAGGGGACAGCAATCAGCCCCAGCATTTT | CASSLGDSNQPQHF
TRBJ1-5 | TRBV20-1 | . | few | 14 | TGCAGTGCTTCTCCCAATTTCGGTTGGGAGCCCCAGCATTTT | CSASPNFGWEPQHF
TRBJ1-6 | TRBV6-5 | . | few | 16 | TGTGCCAGCACGTGGGCAGCAGGGTCCTATAATTCACCCCTCCACTTT | CASTWAAGSYNSPLHF
TRBJ2-7 | TRBV7-9 | . | many | 13 | TGTGCCTGCAACGCCGGGGAAGTAAGCGAGCAGTACTTC | CACNAGEVSEQYF
TRBJ2-1 | TRBV7-9 | . | many | 16 | TGTGCCAGCAGCTTAAAACGTATAGGACCCTCGTTTGAGCAGTTCTTC | CASSLKRIGPSFEQFF
TRBJ2-1 | TRBV28 | TRBD2 | many | 16 | TGTGCCAGCAGTTTAAGCAATAGCGGGAGACGGAATGAGCAGTTCTTC | CASSLSNSGRRNEQFF
TRBJ1-5 | TRBV20-1 | TRBD1 | few | 16 | TGCAGTGCTCCCGACGCGGGACAGAGTAACAATCAGCCCCAGCATTTT | CSAPDAGQSNNQPQHF
TRBJ1-1 | TRBV19 | . | many | 17 | TGTGCCAGTAGTCCCGGCCGGGGGCGGGGGCGAGAAACTGAAGCTTTCTTT | CASSPGRGRGRETEAFF
TRBJ1-6 | TRBV7-2 | . | many | 16 | TGTGCCAGCAGCTCCGATGGACGGTTATATAATTCACCCCTCCACTTT | CASSSDGRLYNSPLHF
TRBJ1-2 | TRBV10-3 | . | . | 14 | TGTGCCATCACAACAGGAACTTCTAACTATGGCTACACCTTC | CAITTGTSNYGYTF
TRBJ1-5 | TRBV12-3/TRBV12-4 | TRBD1 | . | 15 | TGTGCCAGCAGTTTACGGGGGACAGGCAATCAGCCCCAGCATTTT | CASSLRGTGNQPQHF
TRBJ2-3 | TRBV7-2 | . | many | 15 | TGTGCCAGCAGCACACGGGGCCCCGGCATGGATACGCAGTATTTT | CASSTRGPGMDTQYF